This paragraph covers one TCR beta chain sequence. Here immunoSEQ multiplex PCR was the method, and the copy in TCRdb shows in-frame clones only, minus some. The table lists about 280,000 clones, 85% of them singletons, with around 2.3% in the top ten. This specimen belongs to a study of blood T cell repertoires in COVID-19. Whole-study context: The United States, Italy and Spain provided the acute and convalescent COVID-19 samples.

This CDR3 has 16 residues. Germline CDR1 reads SGHRS; CDR2 reads YFSETQ. V gave up 3 bases and J gave up 4 bases, with 16 bases separating them. Assignment of participants to cohorts was predicated upon participant-reported clinical history. Source material: PBMCs or T cells enriched from blood (not recorded which). The chain combines TRBV5-1 with TRBJ2-2; TRBD2 is a possible D gene (5 bases). The TCR originated in a woman in her forties or fifties who had recovered from COVID-19. CDR3 DNA: TGCGCCAGCAGCTGGGTCTTCGGAGGCGGCACCGGGGAGCTGTTTTTT. As protein: CASSWVFGGGTGELFF.